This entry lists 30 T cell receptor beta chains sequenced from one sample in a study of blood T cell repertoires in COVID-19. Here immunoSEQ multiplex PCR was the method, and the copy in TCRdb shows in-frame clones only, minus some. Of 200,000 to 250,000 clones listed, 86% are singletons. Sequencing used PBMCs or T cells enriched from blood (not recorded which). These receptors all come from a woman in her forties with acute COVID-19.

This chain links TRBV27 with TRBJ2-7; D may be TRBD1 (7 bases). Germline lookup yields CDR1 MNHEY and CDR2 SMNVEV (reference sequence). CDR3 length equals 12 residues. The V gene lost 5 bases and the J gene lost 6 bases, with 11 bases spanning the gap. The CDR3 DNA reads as TGTGCCAGCAGTCCCCAGGGGGGCGAGCAGTACTTC. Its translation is CASSPQGGEQYF.

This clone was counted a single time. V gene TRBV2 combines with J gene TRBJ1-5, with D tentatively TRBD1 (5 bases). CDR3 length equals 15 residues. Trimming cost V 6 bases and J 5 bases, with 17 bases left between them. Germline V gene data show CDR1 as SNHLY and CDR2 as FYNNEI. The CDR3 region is CASSRSPGRDQPQHF. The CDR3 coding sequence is TGTGCCAGCAGCCGAAGCCCAGGGAGGGATCAGCCCCAGCATTTT. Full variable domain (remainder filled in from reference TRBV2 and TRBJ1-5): EPEVTQTPSHQVTQMGQEVILRCVPISNHLYFYWYRQILGQKVEFLVSFYNNEISEKSEIFDDQFSVERPDGSNFTLKIRSTKLEDSAMYFCASSRSPGRDQPQHFGDGTRLSIL.

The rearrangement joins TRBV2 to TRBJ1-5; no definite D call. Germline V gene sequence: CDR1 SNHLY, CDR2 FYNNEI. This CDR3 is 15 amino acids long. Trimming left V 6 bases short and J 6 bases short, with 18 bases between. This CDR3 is CASSVGRLESQPQHF. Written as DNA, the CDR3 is TGTGCCAGCAGCGTTGGAAGGTTGGAGTCTCAGCCCCAGCATTTT.

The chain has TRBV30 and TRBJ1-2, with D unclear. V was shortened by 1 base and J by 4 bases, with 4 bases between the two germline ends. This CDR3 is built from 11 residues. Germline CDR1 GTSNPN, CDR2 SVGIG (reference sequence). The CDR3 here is CAWSAVYGYTF. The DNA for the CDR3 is TGTGCCTGGAGTGCCGTCTATGGCTACACCTTC.

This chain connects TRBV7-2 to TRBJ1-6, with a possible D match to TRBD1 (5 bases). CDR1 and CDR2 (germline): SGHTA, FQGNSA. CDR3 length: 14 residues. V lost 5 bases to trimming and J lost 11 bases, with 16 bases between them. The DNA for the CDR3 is TGTGCCAGCAGCCCTTCGACAGCCGAGACACCCCTCCACTTT. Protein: CASSPSTAETPLHF. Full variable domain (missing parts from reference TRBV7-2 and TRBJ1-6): GAGVSQSPSNKVTEKGKDVELRCDPISGHTALYWYRQSLGQGLEFLIYFQGNSAPDKSGLPSDRFSAERTGGSVSTLTIQRTQQEDSAVYLCASSPSTAETPLHFGNGTRLTVT.

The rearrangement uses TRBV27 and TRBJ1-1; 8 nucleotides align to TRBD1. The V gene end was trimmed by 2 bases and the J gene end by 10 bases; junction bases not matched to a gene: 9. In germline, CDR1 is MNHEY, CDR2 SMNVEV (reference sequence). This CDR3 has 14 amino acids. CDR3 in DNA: TGTGCCAGCAGTTTAGGACAGGGTATAGGTAGAGCTTTCTTT. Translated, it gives CASSLGQGIGRAFF.

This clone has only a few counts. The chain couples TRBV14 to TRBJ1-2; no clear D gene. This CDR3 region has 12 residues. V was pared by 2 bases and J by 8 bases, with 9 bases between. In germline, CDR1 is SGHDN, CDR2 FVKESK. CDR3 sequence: CASSQRAWGYTF. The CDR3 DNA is TGTGCCAGCAGCCAAAGAGCGTGGGGCTACACCTTC. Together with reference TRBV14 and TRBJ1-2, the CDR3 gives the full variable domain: EAGVTQFPSHSVIEKGQTVTLRCDPISGHDNLYWYRRVMGKEIKFLLHFVKESKQDESGMPNNRFLAERTGGTYSTLKVQPAELEDSGVYFCASSQRAWGYTFGSGTRLTVV.

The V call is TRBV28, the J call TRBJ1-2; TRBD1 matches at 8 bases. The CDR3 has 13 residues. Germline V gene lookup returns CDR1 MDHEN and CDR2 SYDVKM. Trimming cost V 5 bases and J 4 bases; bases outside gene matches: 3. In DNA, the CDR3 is TGTGCCAGCAGTCTCACAGGGGGCTATGGCTACACCTTC. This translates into CASSLTGGYGYTF.

CDR3 residues: CASSLGDRIYEQFF. CDR3 in DNA: TGCGCCAGCAGCTTGGGAGACAGGATCTATGAGCAGTTCTTC. V gene TRBV5-1 combines with J gene TRBJ2-1, with D possibly being TRBD1 (6 bases). In germline, CDR1 is SGHRS, CDR2 YFSETQ. The V end lost 0 bases, the J end lost 8 bases, and 12 bases lay between the germline ends. The CDR3 length is 14 residues.

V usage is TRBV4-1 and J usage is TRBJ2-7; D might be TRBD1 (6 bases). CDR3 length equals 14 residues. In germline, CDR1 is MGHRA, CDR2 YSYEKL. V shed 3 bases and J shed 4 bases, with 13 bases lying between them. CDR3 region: CASSHAAGQYEQYV. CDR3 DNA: TGCGCCAGCAGCCACGCCGCTGGACAGTACGAGCAGTACGTC.

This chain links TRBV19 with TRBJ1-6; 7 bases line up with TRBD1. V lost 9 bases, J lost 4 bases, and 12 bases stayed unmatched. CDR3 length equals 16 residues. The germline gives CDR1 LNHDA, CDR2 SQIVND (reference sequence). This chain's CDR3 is CASRNNRGPYNSPLHF. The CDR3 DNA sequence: TGTGCCAGCCGGAATAACAGGGGCCCTTATAATTCACCCCTCCACTTT.

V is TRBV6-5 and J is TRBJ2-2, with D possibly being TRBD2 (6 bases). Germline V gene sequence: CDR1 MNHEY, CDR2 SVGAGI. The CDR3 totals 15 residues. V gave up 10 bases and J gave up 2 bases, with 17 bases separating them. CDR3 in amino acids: CAIQIRGSNTGELFF. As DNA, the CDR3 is TGTGCCATTCAAATCCGGGGGTCTAACACCGGGGAGCTGTTTTTT.

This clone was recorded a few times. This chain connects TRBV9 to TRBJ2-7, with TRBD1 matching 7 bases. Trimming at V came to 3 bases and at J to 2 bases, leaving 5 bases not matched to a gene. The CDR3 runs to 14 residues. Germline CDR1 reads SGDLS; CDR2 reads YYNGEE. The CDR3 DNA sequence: TGTGCCAGCAGCGGCCGGGACAGCGCCTACGAGCAGTACTTC. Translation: CASSGRDSAYEQYF.

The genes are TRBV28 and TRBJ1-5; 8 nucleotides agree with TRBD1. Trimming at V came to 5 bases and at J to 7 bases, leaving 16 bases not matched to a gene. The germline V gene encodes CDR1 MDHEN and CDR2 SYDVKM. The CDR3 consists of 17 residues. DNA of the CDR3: TGTGCCAGCAGTCCCCAGTCAATTCAGGGGGCCAAACAGCCCCAGCATTTT. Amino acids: CASSPQSIQGAKQPQHF.

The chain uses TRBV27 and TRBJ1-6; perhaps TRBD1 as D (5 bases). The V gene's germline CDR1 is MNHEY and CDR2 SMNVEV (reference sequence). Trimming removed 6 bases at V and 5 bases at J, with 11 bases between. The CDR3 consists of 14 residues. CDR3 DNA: TGTGCCAGCAGAGCGGGACTTAATAATTCACCCCTCCACTTT. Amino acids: CASRAGLNNSPLHF.

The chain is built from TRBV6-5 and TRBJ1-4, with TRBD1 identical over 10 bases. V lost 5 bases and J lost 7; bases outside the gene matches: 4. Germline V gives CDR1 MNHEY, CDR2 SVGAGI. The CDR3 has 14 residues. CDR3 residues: CASSRQGAGEKLFF. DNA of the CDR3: TGTGCCAGCAGTAGACAGGGGGCGGGTGAAAAACTGTTTTTT.

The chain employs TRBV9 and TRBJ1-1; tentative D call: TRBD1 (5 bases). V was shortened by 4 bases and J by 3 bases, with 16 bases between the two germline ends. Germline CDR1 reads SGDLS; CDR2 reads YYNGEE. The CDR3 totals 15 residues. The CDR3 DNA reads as TGTGCCAGCAGCATGGAAGGACATTTCGACACTGAAGCTTTCTTT. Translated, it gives CASSMEGHFDTEAFF.

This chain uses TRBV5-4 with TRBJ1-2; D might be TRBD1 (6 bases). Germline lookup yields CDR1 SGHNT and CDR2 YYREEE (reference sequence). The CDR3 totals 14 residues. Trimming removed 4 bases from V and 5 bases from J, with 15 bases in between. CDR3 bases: TGTGCCAGCAGCCCCCCGGACAGCGGATATGGCTACACCTTC. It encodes CASSPPDSGYGYTF.

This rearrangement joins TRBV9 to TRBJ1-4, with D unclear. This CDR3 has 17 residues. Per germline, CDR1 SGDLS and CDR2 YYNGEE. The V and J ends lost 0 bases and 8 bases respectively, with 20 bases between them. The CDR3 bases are TGTGCCAGCAGCGTAGGCAAGGAACGAGAGGCTAGCGAAAAACTGTTTTTT. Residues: CASSVGKEREASEKLFF.

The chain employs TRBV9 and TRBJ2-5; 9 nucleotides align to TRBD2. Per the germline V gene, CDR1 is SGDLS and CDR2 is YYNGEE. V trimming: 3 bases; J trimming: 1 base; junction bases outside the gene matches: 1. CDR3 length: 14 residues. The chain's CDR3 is CASSASGVQETQYF. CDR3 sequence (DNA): TGTGCCAGCAGCGCTAGCGGGGTCCAAGAGACCCAGTACTTC.

In nucleotides, the CDR3 is TGTGCCAGCAGTGAAGCGGGCGGGACTTTTTATGGCTACACCTTC. Its translation: CASSEAGGTFYGYTF. J is TRBJ1-2 and V is TRBV6-1; possibly TRBD1 for D (5 bases). V shed 0 bases and J shed 5 bases, with 13 bases lying between them. Germline values: CDR1 MNHNS, CDR2 SASEGT. The CDR3 is 15 residues long.

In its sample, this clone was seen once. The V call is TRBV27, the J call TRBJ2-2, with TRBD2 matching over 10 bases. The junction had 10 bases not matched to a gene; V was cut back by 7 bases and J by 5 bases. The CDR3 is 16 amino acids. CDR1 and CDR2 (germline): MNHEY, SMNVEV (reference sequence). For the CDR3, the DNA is TGTGCCAGCACCATTTCTAGCGGGGGTAATACCGGGGAGCTGTTTTTT. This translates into CASTISSGGNTGELFF.

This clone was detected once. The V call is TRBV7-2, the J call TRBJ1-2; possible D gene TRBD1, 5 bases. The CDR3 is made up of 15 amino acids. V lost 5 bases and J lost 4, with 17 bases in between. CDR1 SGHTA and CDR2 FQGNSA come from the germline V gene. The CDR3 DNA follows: TGTGCCAGCAGCCCCACAGACGGACACCTCTATGGCTACACCTTC. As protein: CASSPTDGHLYGYTF.

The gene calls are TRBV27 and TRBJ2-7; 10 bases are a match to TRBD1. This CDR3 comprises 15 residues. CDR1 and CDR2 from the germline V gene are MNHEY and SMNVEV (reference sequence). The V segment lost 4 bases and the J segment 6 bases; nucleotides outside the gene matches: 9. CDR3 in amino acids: CASSSPGTGEGEQYF. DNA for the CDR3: TGTGCCAGCAGTTCTCCCGGGACAGGGGAGGGCGAGCAGTACTTC.

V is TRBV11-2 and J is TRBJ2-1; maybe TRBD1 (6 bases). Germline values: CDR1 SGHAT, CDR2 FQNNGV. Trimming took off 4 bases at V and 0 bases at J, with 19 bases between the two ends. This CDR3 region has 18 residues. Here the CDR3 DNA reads TGTGCCAGCAGCTCAAATACCAACAGGGTTAGCTCCTACAATGAGCAGTTCTTC. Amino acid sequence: CASSSNTNRVSSYNEQFF.

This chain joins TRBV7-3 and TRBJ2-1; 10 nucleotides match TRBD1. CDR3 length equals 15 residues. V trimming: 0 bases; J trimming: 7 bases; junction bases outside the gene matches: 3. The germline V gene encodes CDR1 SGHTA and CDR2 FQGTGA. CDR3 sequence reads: CASSLTGQGFNEQFF. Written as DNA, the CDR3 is TGTGCCAGCAGCTTAACGGGACAGGGGTTTAATGAGCAGTTCTTC.

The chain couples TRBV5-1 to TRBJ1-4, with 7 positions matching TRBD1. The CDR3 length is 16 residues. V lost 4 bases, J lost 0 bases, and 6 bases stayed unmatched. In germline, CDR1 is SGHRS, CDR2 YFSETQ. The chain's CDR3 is CASSVGQSPTNEKLFF. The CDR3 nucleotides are TGCGCCAGCAGCGTGGGACAGAGTCCAACTAATGAAAAACTGTTTTTT.

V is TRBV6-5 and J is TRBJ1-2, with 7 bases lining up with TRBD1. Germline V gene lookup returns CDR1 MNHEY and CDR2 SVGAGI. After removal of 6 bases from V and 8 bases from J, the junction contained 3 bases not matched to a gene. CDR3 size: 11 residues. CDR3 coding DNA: TGTGCCAGCAGGGCAGGGGGAGGCTACACCTTC. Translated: CASRAGGGYTF.

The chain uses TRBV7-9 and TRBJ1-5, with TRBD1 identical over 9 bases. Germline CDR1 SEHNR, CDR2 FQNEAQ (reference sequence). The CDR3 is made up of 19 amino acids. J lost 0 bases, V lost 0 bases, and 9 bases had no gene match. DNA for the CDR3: TGTGCCAGCAGCTTAGCGACAGGGGGTGTATCTTTTAGCAATCAGCCCCAGCATTTT. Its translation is CASSLATGGVSFSNQPQHF.

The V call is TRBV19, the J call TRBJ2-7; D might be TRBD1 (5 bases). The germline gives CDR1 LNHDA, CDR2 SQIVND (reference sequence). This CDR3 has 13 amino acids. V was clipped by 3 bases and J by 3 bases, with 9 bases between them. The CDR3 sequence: CASSMTVSYEQYF. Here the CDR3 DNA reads TGTGCCAGTAGTATGACAGTAAGCTACGAGCAGTACTTC.